The subject of this entry is one T cell receptor (beta chain). Measured with immunoSEQ multiplex PCR; TCRdb has only the in-frame clones, and not every one. The sample lists 540,000 or so clones, 70% to 80% occurring once. The record originates from a study of shared T cell receptors in the human thymus. The germline V gene encodes CDR1 SGHVS and CDR2 FQNEAQ. V was clipped by 5 bases and J by 2 bases; unmatched bases: 9. The CDR3 covers 17 residues. This same sample was also taken into another study, of human thymus T cells.

This rearrangement joins TRBV7-8 to TRBJ2-3; 11 bases align to TRBD2. The sequenced sample consisted of thymocytes. The source is a boy younger than two with a congenital heart defect. The CDR3 nucleotides read TGTGCCAGCAGCGCCTCCCGGGGACTAGCGGCCACAGATACGCAGTATTTT. It codes for CASSASRGLAATDTQYF.